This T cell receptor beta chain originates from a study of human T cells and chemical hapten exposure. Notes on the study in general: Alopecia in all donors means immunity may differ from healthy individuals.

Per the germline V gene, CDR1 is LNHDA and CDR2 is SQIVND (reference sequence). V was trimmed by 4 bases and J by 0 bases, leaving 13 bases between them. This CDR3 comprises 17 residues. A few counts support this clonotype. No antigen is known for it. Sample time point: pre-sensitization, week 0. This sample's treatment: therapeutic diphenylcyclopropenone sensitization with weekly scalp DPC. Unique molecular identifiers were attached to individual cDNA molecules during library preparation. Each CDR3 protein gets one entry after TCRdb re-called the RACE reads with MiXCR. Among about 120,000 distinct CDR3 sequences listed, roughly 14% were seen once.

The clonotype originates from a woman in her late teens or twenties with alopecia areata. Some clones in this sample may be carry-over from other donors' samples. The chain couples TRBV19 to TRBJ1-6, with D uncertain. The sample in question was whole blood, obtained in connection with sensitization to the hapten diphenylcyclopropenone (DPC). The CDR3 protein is CASSTHEAGSYNSPLHF. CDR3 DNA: TGTGCCAGTAGTACACACGAGGCTGGCTCCTATAATTCACCCCTCCACTTT.